The 10 T cell receptor beta chains presented below share a single source sample, sequenced in a study of blood T cell repertoires in COVID-19. Sequencing used immunoSEQ multiplex PCR; TCRdb keeps in-frame clones, though not all of them. This sample has around 100,000 clones, with over 80% found just once. What was sequenced was peripheral blood. These receptor sequences come from a man over 45 with acute or convalescent COVID-19.

This clone was detected only a few times. The chain carries TRBV30 and TRBJ2-5, with D possibly being TRBD1 (5 bases). V was cut by 4 bases and J by 4 bases, with 10 bases left in between. The CDR3 has 12 residues. Looked up from germline, CDR1 is GTSNPN and CDR2 is SVGIG (reference sequence). The CDR3 loop is CAWTLGPETQYF. DNA of the CDR3: TGTGCCTGGACTCTGGGGCCAGAGACCCAGTACTTC.

CDR3 in amino acids: CASSPPGHLYYGYTF. CDR3 coding DNA: TGTGCCAGCAGTCCCCCGGGACACCTATATTATGGCTACACCTTC. The chain recombines TRBV6-6 with TRBJ1-2; possible D gene TRBD1, 6 bases. CDR3 length: 15 amino acids. The germline gives CDR1 MNHNY, CDR2 SVGAGI (reference sequence). The V and J ends lost 5 bases and 5 bases respectively, with 18 bases between them.

The V and J genes are TRBV21-1 and TRBJ2-6; the D call of TRBD2 is as the table states it, not checked on the DNA. TRBV21-1 is a known pseudogene. The length of the CDR3 is 20 residues. The CDR3 nucleotides are TGTGCCAGCAGCAAAACCAGACTAGCGGGAGGGCCTCGTGGGGCCAACGTCCTGACTTTC. Amino acid sequence: CASSKTRLAGGPRGANVLTF.

This clone was seen a handful of times. J is TRBJ1-3 and V is TRBV7-9, with 7 bases that match TRBD1. Germline V gene data show CDR1 as SEHNR and CDR2 as FQNEAQ (reference sequence). There are 15 residues in the CDR3. V dropped 6 bases and J dropped 0; count of bases not matched to a gene: 5. The CDR3 nucleotides read TGTGCCAGCAGTTGGGGACAGCACTCTGGAAACACCATATATTTT. Translated: CASSWGQHSGNTIYF.

This clone was seen more than once but under ten times. V is TRBV12-3 or TRBV12-4 and J is TRBJ2-2; TRBD2 agrees at 7 bases. This CDR3 comprises 13 residues. Trimming took 6 bases from V and 6 from J; bases not matched to a gene: 4. CDR3 nucleotides: TGTGCCAGCAGCCTGGGGGGGGCCGGGGAGCTGTTTTTT. Its translation is CASSLGGAGELFF.

V and J are TRBV27 and TRBJ2-7; the match to TRBD2 covers 9 bases. There are 16 residues in the CDR3. The ends lost 4 bases at V and 4 bases at J; junction bases unmatched: 11. The germline V gene has CDR1 MNHEY and CDR2 SMNVEV (reference sequence). The CDR3 is CASSWKAGGLGYEQYF. CDR3 nucleotide sequence: TGTGCCAGCAGTTGGAAGGCGGGAGGGCTGGGTTACGAGCAGTACTTC.

The chain joins TRBV29-1 to TRBJ1-5, with 8 bases aligning to TRBD1. The V gene end was trimmed by 5 bases and the J gene end by 7 bases; junction bases not matched to a gene: 10. This CDR3 comprises 14 residues. Per the germline V gene, CDR1 is SQVTM and CDR2 is ANQGSEA. The CDR3 is CSVTSDRVGQPQHF. Here the CDR3 DNA reads TGCAGCGTTACCTCGGACAGGGTCGGACAGCCCCAGCATTTT.

This chain links TRBV7-9 with TRBJ2-1; 10 nucleotides line up with TRBD2. This CDR3 spans 16 amino acids. Trimming removed 3 bases from V and 3 bases from J; junction bases left unmatched: 5. In germline, CDR1 is SEHNR, CDR2 FQNEAQ (reference sequence). The DNA for the CDR3 is TGTGCCAGCAGCTTGTACGGACTAGCGGACTACAATGAGCAGTTCTTC. This encodes CASSLYGLADYNEQFF.

The chain combines TRBV5-1 with TRBJ2-7; a possible D gene is TRBD1 (5 bases). V lost 4 bases and J lost 3, with 17 bases in between. CDR1 is SGHRS, CDR2 YFSETQ, per germline. This CDR3 has 15 amino acids. The CDR3 region has the DNA TGCGCCAGCAGCCCGGAAGGGGAATCGTTCTACGAGCAGTACTTC. This translates into CASSPEGESFYEQYF.

The chain carries TRBV24-1 and TRBJ2-2, with TRBD2 matching 13 bases. V was clipped by 5 bases and J by 6 bases; unmatched bases: 2. The CDR3 is 15 residues long. CDR1 is KGHDR and CDR2 is SFDVKD in the germline V gene. The CDR3 bases are TGTGCCACCAGTGGACTAGCGGGAGGAGCCGGGGAGCTGTTTTTT. Translated: CATSGLAGGAGELFF.